Below are 31 T cell receptor beta chains sequenced from a single sample in a study of molecular identifiers for immune sequencing clone quantification. TCRdb re-analysed the PCR reads in MiXCR, keeping a single row per CDR3 protein. The profile shows 550,000 to 750,000 distinct CDR3 sequences, 15% to 20% of them singletons. The source material was naive CD8+ T cells from blood, with Jurkat cell RNA spiked in. The subset here: FACS-sorted CD8+CD4-CCR7+CD45RA+ naive T cells. The source is a human donor in good health. Some libraries in this study had Jurkat cell RNA spiked in.

V is TRBV7-8 and J is TRBJ2-1; D is possibly TRBD1 (6 bases). The V end was cut by 4 bases, the J end by 2 bases, with 18 bases between. This CDR3 region has 17 residues. Germline V CDR1 and CDR2: SGHVS, FQNEAQ. CDR3 sequence: CASSYNREFLPYNEQFF. The DNA for the CDR3 is TGTGCCAGCAGCTACAACAGGGAGTTTTTACCCTACAATGAGCAGTTCTTC.

The table lists this clonotype with a count of one. This clone may be a read error of a much larger clone one base away. The chain is built from TRBV28 and TRBJ2-5; 8 bases match TRBD1. Germline CDR1 reads MDHEN; CDR2 reads SYDVKM. This CDR3 has 17 amino acids. CDR3 coding DNA: TGTGCCAGCAGTCCCACTGATAGGACAGGGTGGGGAGAGACCCGGTACTTC. Its translation: CASSPTDRTGWGETRYF.

This clonotype appeared many times. The rearrangement uses TRBV27 and TRBJ2-1, with 7 bases aligning to TRBD1. This CDR3 contains 15 residues. The germline gives CDR1 MNHEY, CDR2 SMNVEV (reference sequence). After removal of 6 bases from V and 5 bases from J, the junction contained 10 bases not matched to a gene. CDR3 sequence (DNA): TGTGCCAGCAGCAATAACAGGGGACACAACAATGAGCAGTTCTTC. Translated: CASSNNRGHNNEQFF.

At least ten counts were recorded for this clonotype. The rearrangement joins TRBV27 to TRBJ2-7; tentatively, D is TRBD1 (6 bases). Trimming removed 0 bases from V and 7 bases from J, with 7 bases in between. CDR3 length: 12 amino acids. Germline loops: CDR1 MNHEY, CDR2 SMNVEV (reference sequence). CDR3 in amino acids: CASSLSTGEQYF. The CDR3 region has the DNA TGTGCCAGCAGTTTATCCACAGGGGAGCAGTACTTC.

Regarding this clonotype: With a much larger clone just one base away, this may be a read error. CDR3 loop: CSALLDRVSYELYF. In DNA, the CDR3 is TGCAGTGCCCTCCTGGACAGAGTCTCCTACGAGCTGTACTTC. The V gene is TRBV20-1, the J gene TRBJ2-7; D may be TRBD1 (6 bases). This CDR3 region has 14 residues. CDR1 is DFQATT, CDR2 SNEGSKA, per germline (reference sequence).

This rearrangement joins TRBV19 to TRBJ2-5, with 7 bases identical to TRBD2. Per germline, CDR1 LNHDA and CDR2 SQIVND (reference sequence). The CDR3 totals 13 residues. J gave up 5 bases and V 3 bases, and 3 bases lay outside the gene matches. The CDR3 here is CASSMGGWETQYF. For the CDR3, the DNA is TGTGCCAGTAGTATGGGGGGGTGGGAGACCCAGTACTTC. Full variable domain (rest looked up from reference TRBV19 and TRBJ2-5): DGGITQSPKYLFRKEGQNVTLSCEQNLNHDAMYWYRQDPGQGLRLIYYSQIVNDFQKGDIAEGYSVSREKKESFPLTVTSAQKNPTAFYLCASSMGGWETQYFGPGTRLLVL.

At least ten counts were recorded for this clonotype. The rearrangement links TRBV30 to TRBJ2-1, with 7 bases that match TRBD2. The V segment lost 0 bases and the J segment 0 bases; nucleotides outside the gene matches: 11. The CDR3 covers 18 residues. Looked up from germline, CDR1 is GTSNPN and CDR2 is SVGIG (reference sequence). The CDR3 nucleotides are TGTGCCTGGAGTGTACTAAGAGGCGGGAGTGTCTCCTACAATGAGCAGTTCTTC. Translating it yields CAWSVLRGGSVSYNEQFF.

There are many counts of this clonotype. The chain employs TRBV7-2 and TRBJ2-7; 7 bases match TRBD2. Germline CDR1 SGHTA, CDR2 FQGNSA. This CDR3 has 17 amino acids. V trimming: 1 base; J trimming: 0 bases; junction bases outside the gene matches: 9. CDR3 residues: CASSLVVGTITSYEQYF. CDR3 DNA: TGTGCCAGCAGCTTAGTAGTGGGGACTATAACCTCCTACGAGCAGTACTTC.

This clonotype was seen many times. The V call is TRBV20-1, the J call TRBJ2-3; a weak D match, TRBD2 (6 bases). The CDR3 consists of 17 residues. The V and J ends lost 0 bases and 3 bases respectively, with 19 bases between them. Germline V gene sequence: CDR1 DFQATT, CDR2 SNEGSKA (reference sequence). CDR3 bases: TGCAGTGCTAGAGACTGGCGGAGGGTAGAGGAGACAGATACGCAGTATTTT. This codes for CSARDWRRVEETDTQYF.

This clonotype came up many times. The chain employs TRBV6-2 or TRBV6-3 and TRBJ2-3; D is uncertain. This CDR3 has 13 amino acids. V shed 1 base and J shed 4 bases, with 6 bases lying between them. Per germline, CDR1 MNHEY and CDR2 SVGEGT. The CDR3 here is CASSYWNPDTQYF. The CDR3 DNA is TGTGCCAGCAGTTACTGGAATCCAGATACGCAGTATTTT.

V gene TRBV2 combines with J gene TRBJ2-7; the match to TRBD2 covers 12 bases. Losses at the gene ends were 5 bases for V and 2 bases for J; bases not matched to a gene: 4. The CDR3 is made up of 15 amino acids. CDR1 and CDR2 (germline): SNHLY, FYNNEI. The CDR3 DNA is TGTGCCAGCAGTCGGACTAGCGGGGACCCCTACGAGCAGTACTTC. It translates to CASSRTSGDPYEQYF.

A note on this clonotype: Given a much more abundant clone one base away, this may be a read error. The CDR3 DNA sequence: TGTGCCAGCGGGGAGACATCTGAAGCTTTCTTT. It translates to CASGETSEAFF. The rearrangement joins TRBV6-5 to TRBJ1-1; D is uncertain. The germline V gene has CDR1 MNHEY and CDR2 SVGAGI. This CDR3 is 11 amino acids long. With 8 bases removed from V and 6 bases from J, the gap between germline ends came to 10 bases.

This chain joins TRBV2 and TRBJ2-6; D uncertain. There are 15 residues in the CDR3. Between the trimmed V and J ends, which lost 10 bases and 0 bases, there was a span of 13 bases. Germline CDR1 is SNHLY and CDR2 is FYNNEI. CDR3 sequence: CATTIDLSGANVLTF. For the CDR3, the DNA is TGTGCCACCACGATAGACCTCTCTGGGGCCAACGTCCTGACTTTC.

A note on this clonotype: A junction boundary mismatches the germline segment, possibly from a read error. V is TRBV9 and J is TRBJ1-5, with TRBD1 matching 9 bases. CDR3 length: 14 amino acids. Germline assignment: CDR1 SGDLS and CDR2 YYNGEE. The CDR3 coding sequence is TGTGCCAGCGGCGTAGGGACAGGGACCCAGCCCCAGCATTTT. It encodes CASGVGTGTQPQHF.

There are many counts of this clonotype. The chain links TRBV9 to TRBJ2-1; 9 bases line up with TRBD2. With V trimmed by 3 bases and J by 1 base, 5 bases remained unmatched. This CDR3 comprises 16 residues. CDR1 and CDR2 from the germline V gene are SGDLS and YYNGEE. Here the CDR3 DNA reads TGTGCCAGCAGCGCCCTACTAGCGGGTTCCTACAATGAGCAGTTCTTC. Translated, it gives CASSALLAGSYNEQFF.

The rearrangement uses TRBV27 and TRBJ2-3, with D perhaps matching TRBD1 or TRBD2 (5 bases each). Germline V gives CDR1 MNHEY, CDR2 SMNVEV (reference sequence). The V end lost 5 bases, the J end lost 4 bases, and 19 bases lay between the germline ends. This CDR3 contains 16 residues. The CDR3 DNA reads TGTGCCAGCAGTCCGAGGGACGTCTATCTCGCAGATACGCAGTATTTT. Encoded protein: CASSPRDVYLADTQYF.

This clonotype was observed a few times. The chain combines TRBV19 with TRBJ1-5; no clear D gene. Trimming pared 7 bases from V and 2 bases from J, leaving 15 bases between. The CDR3 loop spans 15 amino acids. CDR1 is LNHDA and CDR2 is SQIVND in the germline V gene (reference sequence). CDR3 in amino acids: CASNPTGRGNQPQHF. CDR3 in DNA: TGTGCCAGTAATCCGACCGGAAGGGGCAATCAGCCCCAGCATTTT.

This clonotype was detected ten times or more. The chain combines TRBV6-5 with TRBJ2-7; 9 bases match TRBD1. This CDR3 is 16 amino acids long. J lost 4 bases, V lost 0 bases, and 7 bases had no gene match. Per the germline V gene, CDR1 is MNHEY and CDR2 is SVGAGI. The CDR3 is CASSYSTTGTGYEQYF. In DNA form, the CDR3 reads TGTGCCAGCAGTTACTCGACCACCGGGACAGGGTACGAGCAGTACTTC.

The sample holds a few counts of this clonotype. The rearrangement links TRBV7-2 to TRBJ2-2; 7 bases agree with TRBD1. V shed 4 bases and J 7 bases; nucleotides not matched to a gene: 12. Germline V lookup: CDR1 SGHTA, CDR2 FQGNSA. CDR3 length: 16 amino acids. This CDR3 is CASSSYPTGTDGELFF. In nucleotides, the CDR3 is TGTGCCAGCAGCTCCTACCCGACAGGGACGGACGGGGAGCTGTTTTTT.

This clonotype was recorded many times. CDR3 sequence: CASSESVGFTTNEKLFF. The DNA of the CDR3 is TGTGCCAGCAGTGAATCGGTCGGGTTCACAACTAATGAAAAACTGTTTTTT. The rearrangement joins TRBV25-1 to TRBJ1-4; D is uncertain. Trimming stripped 1 base from V and 0 bases from J, with 12 bases between. The CDR3 length is 17 residues. Germline CDR1 is MGHDK and CDR2 is SYGVNS.

A few counts support this clonotype. It is unclear where the CDR3 begins or ends on the DNA, so no DNA is shown, and the CDR3 is as TCRdb lists it. The chain employs TRBV6-1 and TRBJ2-7; TRBD1, the table's D call, was not compared with the DNA. Germline CDR1 MNHNS, CDR2 SASEGT. The CDR3 has 15 amino acids, counting both end residues. Here the CDR3 reads CASSEFGTGSYEQHF.

The chain has TRBV6-2 or TRBV6-3 and TRBJ2-5; D is unresolved. This CDR3 has 12 residues. V shed 2 bases and J shed 4 bases, with 5 bases lying between them. The V gene's germline CDR1 is MNHEY and CDR2 SVGEGT. CDR3 coding DNA: TGTGCCAGCAGTTACATTGGAGAGACCCAGTACTTC. This encodes CASSYIGETQYF.

This clonotype was counted only a few times. The chain recombines TRBV27 with TRBJ1-1, with 9 nucleotides matching TRBD1. Germline CDR1 reads MNHEY; CDR2 reads SMNVEV (reference sequence). V gave up 1 base and J gave up 7 bases; unmatched junction bases: 10. This CDR3 comprises 16 residues. The CDR3 reads CASSLLGTGSGSEAFF. DNA for the CDR3: TGTGCCAGCAGTTTATTGGGGACAGGGTCAGGGAGTGAAGCTTTCTTT.

This clonotype was found many times. CDR3 in DNA: TGTGCCAGCAGTGAAGAGGTATTGGGCACAGATACGCAGTATTTT. Encoded protein: CASSEEVLGTDTQYF. The chain recombines TRBV2 with TRBJ2-3; D remains unclear. The CDR3 contains 15 residues. Trimming shortened V by 1 base and J by 1 base, and 9 bases separated the two germline ends. Germline V gene lookup returns CDR1 SNHLY and CDR2 FYNNEI.

The table lists this clonotype with many counts. The chain joins TRBV7-9 to TRBJ2-7, with no clear D. Germline V gene sequence: CDR1 SEHNR, CDR2 FQNEAQ (reference sequence). V lost 7 bases, J lost 5 bases, and 12 bases lay in between. The CDR3 loop spans 12 amino acids. Written as DNA, the CDR3 is TGTGCCAGCAAGAGTCCGGAGAACGAGCAGTACTTC. Translation: CASKSPENEQYF.

This clonotype was found many times. The chain recombines TRBV28 with TRBJ1-1, with D possibly TRBD1 on 5 matching bases. Germline V gives CDR1 MDHEN, CDR2 SYDVKM. The CDR3 has 12 residues. V was shortened by 6 bases and J by 3 bases, with 8 bases between the two germline ends. In DNA form, the CDR3 reads TGTGCCAGCAGAGAGGGGTACACTGAAGCTTTCTTT. This encodes CASREGYTEAFF.

The chain employs TRBV2 and TRBJ2-7; 9 nucleotides line up with TRBD1. V gave up 1 base and J gave up 0 bases; unmatched junction bases: 1. The CDR3 spans 15 residues. In germline, CDR1 is SNHLY, CDR2 FYNNEI. CDR3 DNA: TGTGCCAGCAGTGAAGACAGGGGGCCCTCCTACGAGCAGTACTTC. It yields the protein CASSEDRGPSYEQYF.

To note about this clonotype: A clone one base away is much larger, so this may be a read error. The chain recombines TRBV4-3 with TRBJ1-1; D gene ambiguous. The CDR3 sequence is 13 residues long. Germline CDR1 reads LGHNA; CDR2 reads YSLEER. The CDR3 here is CASSQIPNTGAFF. CDR3 sequence (DNA): TGCGCCAGCAGCCAAATTCCCAACACTGGAGCTTTCTTT.

This clonotype has a handful of counts. A clone one base away is much larger, so this may be a read error. The chain is built from TRBV6-5 and TRBJ2-3; no reliable D call. The V gene's germline CDR1 is MNHEY and CDR2 SVGAGI. V lost 6 bases and J 5 bases, leaving 15 bases between the germline ends. CDR3 length: 14 residues. The CDR3 sequence: CASRLTGGVDTQYF. The CDR3 bases are TGTGCCAGCAGATTGACTGGCGGAGTAGATACGCAGTATTTT.

This clonotype was recorded at least ten times. The V gene is TRBV12-3 or TRBV12-4, the J gene TRBJ1-1, with D perhaps matching TRBD1 (5 bases). CDR3 size: 14 residues. The V and J ends lost 6 bases and 3 bases respectively, with 14 bases between them. The CDR3 DNA sequence: TGTGCCAGCAGCGGGGCGGGGGGTGACACTGAAGCTTTCTTT. Amino acid sequence: CASSGAGGDTEAFF.

In regard to this clonotype: Being one base from a much bigger clone, this may be a read error. The missing conserved phenylalanine or tryptophan at the end of this CDR3 makes a read error likely. CDR3 DNA: TGTGCCAGCAGTGAAGTTTCGGTATATACGCAGTATTAT. This sequence encodes CASSEVSVYTQYY. This chain uses TRBV6-1 with TRBJ2-3; D is uncertain. The CDR3 consists of 13 residues. Between the trimmed V and J ends, which lost 1 base and 7 bases, there was a span of 9 bases. Germline CDR1 reads MNHNS; CDR2 reads SASEGT.